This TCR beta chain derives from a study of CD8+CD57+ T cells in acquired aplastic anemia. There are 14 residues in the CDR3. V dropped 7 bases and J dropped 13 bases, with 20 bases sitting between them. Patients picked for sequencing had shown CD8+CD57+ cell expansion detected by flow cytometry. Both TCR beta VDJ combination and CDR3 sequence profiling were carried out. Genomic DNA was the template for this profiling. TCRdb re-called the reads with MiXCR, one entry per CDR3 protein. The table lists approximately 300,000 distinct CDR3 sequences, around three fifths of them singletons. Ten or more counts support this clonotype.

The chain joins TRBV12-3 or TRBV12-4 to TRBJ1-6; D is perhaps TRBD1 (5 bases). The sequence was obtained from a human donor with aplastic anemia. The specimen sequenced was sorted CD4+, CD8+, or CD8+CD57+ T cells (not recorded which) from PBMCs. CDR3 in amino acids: CASNLSGGDAPLHF. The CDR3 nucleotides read TGTGCCAGCAACCTATCCGGAGGGGATGCGCCCCTCCACTTT.